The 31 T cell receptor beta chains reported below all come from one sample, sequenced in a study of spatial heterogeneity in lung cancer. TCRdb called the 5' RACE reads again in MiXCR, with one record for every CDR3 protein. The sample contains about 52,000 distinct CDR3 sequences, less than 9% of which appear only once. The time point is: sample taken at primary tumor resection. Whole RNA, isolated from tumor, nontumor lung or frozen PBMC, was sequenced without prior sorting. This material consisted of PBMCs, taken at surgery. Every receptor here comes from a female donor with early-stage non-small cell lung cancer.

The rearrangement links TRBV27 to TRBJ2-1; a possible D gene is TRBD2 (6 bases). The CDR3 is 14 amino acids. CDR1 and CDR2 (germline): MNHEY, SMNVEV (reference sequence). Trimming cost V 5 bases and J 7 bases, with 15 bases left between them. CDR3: CASSTSLRGNEQFF. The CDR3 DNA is TGTGCCAGCAGTACCTCCCTTCGGGGGAATGAGCAGTTCTTC.

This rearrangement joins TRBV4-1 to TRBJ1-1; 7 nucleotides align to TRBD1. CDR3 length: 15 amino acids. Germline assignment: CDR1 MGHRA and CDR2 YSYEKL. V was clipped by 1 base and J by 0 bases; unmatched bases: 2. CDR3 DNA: TGCGCCAGCAGCCAAGCACAGGGGTTGAACACTGAAGCTTTCTTT. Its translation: CASSQAQGLNTEAFF.

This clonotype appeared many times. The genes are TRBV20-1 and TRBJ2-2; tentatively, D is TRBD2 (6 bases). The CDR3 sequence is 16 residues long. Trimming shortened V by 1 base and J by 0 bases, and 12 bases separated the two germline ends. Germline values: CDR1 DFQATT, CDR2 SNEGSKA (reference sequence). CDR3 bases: TGCAGTGCTAGAGTGTATGGCGGGGCGAACACCGGGGAGCTGTTTTTT. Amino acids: CSARVYGGANTGELFF.

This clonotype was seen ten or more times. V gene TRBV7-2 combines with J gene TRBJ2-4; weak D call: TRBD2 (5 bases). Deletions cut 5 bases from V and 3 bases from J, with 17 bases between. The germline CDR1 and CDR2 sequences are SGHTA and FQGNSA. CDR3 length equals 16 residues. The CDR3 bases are TGTGCCAGCAGCCCCCAAGGACTCCTGGTCAAAAACATTCAGTACTTC. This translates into CASSPQGLLVKNIQYF.

CDR3 sequence reads: CASSLGGTTLTDTQYF. The CDR3 nucleotides read TGCGCCAGCAGCTTGGGGGGAACTACCCTCACAGATACGCAGTATTTT. The J gene is TRBJ2-3, the V gene TRBV5-1; no definite D call. Germline-derived CDR1 and CDR2 are SGHRS and YFSETQ. This CDR3 comprises 16 residues. V gave up 0 bases and J gave up 2 bases, with 13 bases separating them.

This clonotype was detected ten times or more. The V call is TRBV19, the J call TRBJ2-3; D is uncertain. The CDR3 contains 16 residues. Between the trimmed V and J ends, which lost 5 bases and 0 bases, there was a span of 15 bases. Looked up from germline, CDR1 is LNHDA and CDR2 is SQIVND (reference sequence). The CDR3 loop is CASSSVGISSTDTQYF. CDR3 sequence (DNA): TGTGCCAGTAGTTCGGTAGGGATATCTAGCACAGATACGCAGTATTTT.

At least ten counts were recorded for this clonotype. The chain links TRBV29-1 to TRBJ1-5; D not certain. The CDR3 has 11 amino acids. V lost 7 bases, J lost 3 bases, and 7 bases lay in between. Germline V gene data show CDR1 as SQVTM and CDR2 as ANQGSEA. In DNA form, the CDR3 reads TGCAGCGCAACAGTCAATCAGCCCCAGCATTTT. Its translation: CSATVNQPQHF.

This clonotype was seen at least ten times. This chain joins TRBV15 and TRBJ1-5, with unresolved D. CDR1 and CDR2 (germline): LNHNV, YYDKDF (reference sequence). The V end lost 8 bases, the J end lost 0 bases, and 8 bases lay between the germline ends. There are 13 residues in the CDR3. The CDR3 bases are TGTGCCACCTCATCGGCTAGCAATCAGCCCCAGCATTTT. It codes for CATSSASNQPQHF.

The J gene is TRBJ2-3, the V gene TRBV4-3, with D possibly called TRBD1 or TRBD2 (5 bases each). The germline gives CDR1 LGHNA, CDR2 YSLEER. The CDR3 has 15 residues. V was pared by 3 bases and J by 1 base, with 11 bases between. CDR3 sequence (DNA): TGCGCCAGCAGCCACCTGGGGCGGGGCACAGATACGCAGTATTTT. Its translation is CASSHLGRGTDTQYF.

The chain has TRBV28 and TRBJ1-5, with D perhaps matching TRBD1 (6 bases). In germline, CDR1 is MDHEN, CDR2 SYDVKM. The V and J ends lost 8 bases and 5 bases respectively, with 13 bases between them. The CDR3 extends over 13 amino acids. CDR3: CASRGGDYQPQHF. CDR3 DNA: TGTGCCAGCCGAGGGGGGGATTATCAGCCCCAGCATTTT.

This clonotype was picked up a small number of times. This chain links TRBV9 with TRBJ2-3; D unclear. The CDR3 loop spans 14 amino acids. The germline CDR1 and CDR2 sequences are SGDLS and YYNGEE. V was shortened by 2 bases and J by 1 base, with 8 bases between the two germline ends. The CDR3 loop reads CASSVSSGTDTQYF. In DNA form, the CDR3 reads TGTGCCAGCAGCGTTTCCTCGGGCACAGATACGCAGTATTTT.

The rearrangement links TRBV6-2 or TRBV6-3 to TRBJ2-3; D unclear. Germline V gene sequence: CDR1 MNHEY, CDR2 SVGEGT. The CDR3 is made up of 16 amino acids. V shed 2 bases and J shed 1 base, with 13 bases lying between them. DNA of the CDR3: TGTGCCAGCAGTTACGGGTTCAGTGGGGGCACAGATACGCAGTATTTT. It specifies CASSYGFSGGTDTQYF.

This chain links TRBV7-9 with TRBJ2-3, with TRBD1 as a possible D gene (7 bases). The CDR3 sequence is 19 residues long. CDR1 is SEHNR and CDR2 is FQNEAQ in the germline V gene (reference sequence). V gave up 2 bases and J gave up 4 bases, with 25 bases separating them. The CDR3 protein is CASSLRAWTGDRDADTQYF. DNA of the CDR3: TGTGCCAGCAGCTTACGGGCTTGGACGGGAGACAGGGACGCAGATACGCAGTATTTT.

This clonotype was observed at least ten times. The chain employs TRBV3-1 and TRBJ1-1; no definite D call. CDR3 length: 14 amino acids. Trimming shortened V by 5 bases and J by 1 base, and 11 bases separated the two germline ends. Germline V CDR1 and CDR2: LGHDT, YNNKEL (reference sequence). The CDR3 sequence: CASSLLQANTEAFF. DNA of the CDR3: TGTGCCAGCAGCTTACTCCAGGCGAACACTGAAGCTTTCTTT.

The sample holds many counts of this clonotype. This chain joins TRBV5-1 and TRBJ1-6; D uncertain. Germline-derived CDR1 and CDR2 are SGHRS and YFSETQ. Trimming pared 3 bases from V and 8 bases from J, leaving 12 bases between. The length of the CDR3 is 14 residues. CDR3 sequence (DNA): TGCGCCAGCAGCTCCGGGTCGGTGGATTCACCCCTCCACTTT. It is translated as CASSSGSVDSPLHF. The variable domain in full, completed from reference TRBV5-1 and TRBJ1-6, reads KAGVTQTPRYLIKTRGQQVTLSCSPISGHRSVSWYQQTPGQGLQFLFEYFSETQRNKGNFPGRFSGRQFSNSRSEMNVSTLELGDSALYLCASSSGSVDSPLHFGNGTRLTVT.

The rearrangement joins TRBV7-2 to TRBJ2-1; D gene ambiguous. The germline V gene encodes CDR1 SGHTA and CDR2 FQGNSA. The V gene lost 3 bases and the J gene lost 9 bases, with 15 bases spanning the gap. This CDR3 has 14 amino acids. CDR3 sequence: CASSLAVNKAEQFF. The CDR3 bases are TGTGCCAGCAGCTTGGCGGTCAACAAGGCTGAGCAGTTCTTC.

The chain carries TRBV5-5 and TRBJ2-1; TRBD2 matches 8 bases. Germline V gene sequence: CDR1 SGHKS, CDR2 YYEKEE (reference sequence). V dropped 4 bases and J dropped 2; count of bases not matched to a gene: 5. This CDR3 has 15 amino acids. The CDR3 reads CASSHLAGPYNEQFF. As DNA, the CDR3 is TGTGCCAGCAGCCACTTAGCGGGGCCCTACAATGAGCAGTTCTTC.

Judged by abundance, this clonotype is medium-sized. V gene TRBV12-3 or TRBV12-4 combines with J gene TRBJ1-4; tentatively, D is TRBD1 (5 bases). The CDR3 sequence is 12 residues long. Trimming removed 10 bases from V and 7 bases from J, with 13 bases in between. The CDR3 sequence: CAIRGAGEKLFF. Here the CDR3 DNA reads TGTGCCATTAGGGGAGCGGGTGAAAAACTGTTTTTT.

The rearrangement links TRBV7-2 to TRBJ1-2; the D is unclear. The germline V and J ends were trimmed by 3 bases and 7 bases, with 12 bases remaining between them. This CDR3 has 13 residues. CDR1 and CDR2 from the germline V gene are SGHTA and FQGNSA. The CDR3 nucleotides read TGTGCCAGCAGCTTCCGGGCAAGCACTGGCTACACCTTC. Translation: CASSFRASTGYTF.

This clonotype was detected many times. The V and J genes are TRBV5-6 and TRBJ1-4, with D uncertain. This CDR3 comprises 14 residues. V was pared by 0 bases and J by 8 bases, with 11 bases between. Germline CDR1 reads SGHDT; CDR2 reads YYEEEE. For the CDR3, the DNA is TGTGCCAGCAGCTTGGGTCAGGTGGACGAAAAACTGTTTTTT. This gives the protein CASSLGQVDEKLFF. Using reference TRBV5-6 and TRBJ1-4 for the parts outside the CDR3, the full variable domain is DAGVTQSPTHLIKTRGQQVTLRCSPKSGHDTVSWYQQALGQGPQFIFQYYEEEERQRGNFPDRFSGHQFPNYSSELNVNALLLGDSALYLCASSLGQVDEKLFFGSGTQLSVL.

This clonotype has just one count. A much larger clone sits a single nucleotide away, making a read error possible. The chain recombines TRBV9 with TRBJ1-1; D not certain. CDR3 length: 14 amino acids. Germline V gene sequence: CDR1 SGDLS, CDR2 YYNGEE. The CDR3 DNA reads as TGTGCCAGCAGCGTACGTCCAGAGAACATTGAAGCTTTCTTT. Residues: CASSVRPENIEAFF.

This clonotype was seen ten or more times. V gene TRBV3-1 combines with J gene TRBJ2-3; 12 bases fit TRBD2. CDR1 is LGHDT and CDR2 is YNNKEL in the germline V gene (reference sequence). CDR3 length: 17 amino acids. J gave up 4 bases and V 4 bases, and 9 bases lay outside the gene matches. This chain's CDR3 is CASSPSWASGGADTQYF. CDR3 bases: TGTGCCAGCAGCCCTTCATGGGCTAGCGGGGGGGCAGATACGCAGTATTTT.

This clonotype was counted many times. Here the CDR3 reads CASGLVLYEQYF. CDR3 DNA sequence: TGTGCTAGTGGTTTGGTACTATACGAGCAGTACTTC. V is TRBV12-5 and J is TRBJ2-7; D is unclear. Per germline, CDR1 LGHNT and CDR2 FRNRAP. CDR3 length: 12 residues. The V end lost 0 bases, the J end lost 4 bases, and 4 bases lay between the germline ends.

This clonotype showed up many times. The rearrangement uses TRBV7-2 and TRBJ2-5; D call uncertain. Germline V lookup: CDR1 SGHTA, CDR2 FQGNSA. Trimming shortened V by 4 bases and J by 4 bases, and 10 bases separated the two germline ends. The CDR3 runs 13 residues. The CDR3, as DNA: TGTGCCAGCAGCTGGGCCCGGATAGAGACCCAGTACTTC. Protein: CASSWARIETQYF.

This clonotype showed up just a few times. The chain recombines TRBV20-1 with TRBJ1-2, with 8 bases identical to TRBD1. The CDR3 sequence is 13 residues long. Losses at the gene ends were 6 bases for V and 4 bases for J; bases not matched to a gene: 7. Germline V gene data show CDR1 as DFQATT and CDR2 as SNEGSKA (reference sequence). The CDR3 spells CSAIDRGVYGYTF. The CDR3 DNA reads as TGCAGTGCAATCGACAGGGGAGTCTATGGCTACACCTTC.

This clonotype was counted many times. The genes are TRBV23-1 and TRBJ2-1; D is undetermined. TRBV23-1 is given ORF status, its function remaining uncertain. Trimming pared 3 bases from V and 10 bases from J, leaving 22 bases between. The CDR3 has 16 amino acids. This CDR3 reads CASSHTPRSPIREQFF. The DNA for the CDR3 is TGCGCCAGCAGTCATACGCCGAGGTCACCGATTAGGGAGCAGTTCTTC.

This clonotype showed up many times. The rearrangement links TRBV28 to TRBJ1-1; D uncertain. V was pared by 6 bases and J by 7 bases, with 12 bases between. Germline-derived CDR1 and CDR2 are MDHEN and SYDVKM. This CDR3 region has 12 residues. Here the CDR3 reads CASSSQRREAFF. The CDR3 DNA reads TGTGCCAGCAGCTCACAGAGACGTGAAGCTTTCTTT. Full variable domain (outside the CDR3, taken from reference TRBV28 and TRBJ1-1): DVKVTQSSRYLVKRTGEKVFLECVQDMDHENMFWYRQDPGLGLRLIYFSYDVKMKEKGDIPEGYSVSREKKERFSLILESASTNQTSMYLCASSSQRREAFFGQGTRLTVV.

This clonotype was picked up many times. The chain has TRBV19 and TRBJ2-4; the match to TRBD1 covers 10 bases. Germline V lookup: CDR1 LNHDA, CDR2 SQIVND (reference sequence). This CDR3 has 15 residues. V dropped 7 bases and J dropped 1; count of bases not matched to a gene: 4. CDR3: CASTDRGLAKNIQYF. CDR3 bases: TGTGCCAGTACTGACAGGGGGCTGGCCAAAAACATTCAGTACTTC.

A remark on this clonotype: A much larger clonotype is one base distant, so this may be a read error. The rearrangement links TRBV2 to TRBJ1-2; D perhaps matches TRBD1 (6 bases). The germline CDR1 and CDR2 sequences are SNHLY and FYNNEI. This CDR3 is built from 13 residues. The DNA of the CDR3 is TGTGCCAACAGTGGCCTGACAGGCTATGGCTACACCTTC. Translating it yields CANSGLTGYGYTF.

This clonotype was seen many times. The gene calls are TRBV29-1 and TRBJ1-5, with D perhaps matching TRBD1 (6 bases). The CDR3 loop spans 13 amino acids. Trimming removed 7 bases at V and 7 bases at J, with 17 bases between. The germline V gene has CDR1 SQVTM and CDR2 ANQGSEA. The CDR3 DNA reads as TGCAGCGCCCGAGTGGGGGCGGAACAGCCCCAGCATTTT. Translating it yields CSARVGAEQPQHF.

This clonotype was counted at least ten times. CDR3 bases: TGCAGTGTCTCTCCGGGTTCGAGCCCTACAGATACGCAGTATTTT. It codes for CSVSPGSSPTDTQYF. V usage is TRBV20-1 and J usage is TRBJ2-3; D unclear. In germline, CDR1 is DFQATT, CDR2 SNEGSKA (reference sequence). CDR3 length equals 15 residues. Deletions cut 7 bases from V and 3 bases from J, with 20 bases between.